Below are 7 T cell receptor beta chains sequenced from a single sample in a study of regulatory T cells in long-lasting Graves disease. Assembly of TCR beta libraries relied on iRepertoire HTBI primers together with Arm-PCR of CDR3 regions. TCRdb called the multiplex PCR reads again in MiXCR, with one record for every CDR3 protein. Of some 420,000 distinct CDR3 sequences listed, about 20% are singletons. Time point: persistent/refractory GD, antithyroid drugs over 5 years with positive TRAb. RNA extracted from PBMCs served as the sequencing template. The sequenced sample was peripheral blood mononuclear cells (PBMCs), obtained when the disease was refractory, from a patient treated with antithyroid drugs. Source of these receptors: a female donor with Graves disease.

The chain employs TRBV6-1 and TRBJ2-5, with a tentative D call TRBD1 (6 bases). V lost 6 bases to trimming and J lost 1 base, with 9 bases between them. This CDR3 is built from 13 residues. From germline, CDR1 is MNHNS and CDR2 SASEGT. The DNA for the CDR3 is TGTGCCAGCAGCAGGGGCGGCCAAGAGACCCAGTACTTC. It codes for CASSRGGQETQYF.

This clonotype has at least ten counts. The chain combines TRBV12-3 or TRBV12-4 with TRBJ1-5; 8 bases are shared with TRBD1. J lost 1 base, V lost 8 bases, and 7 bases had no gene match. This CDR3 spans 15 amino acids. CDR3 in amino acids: CASFGQGVSNQPQHF. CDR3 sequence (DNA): TGTGCCAGCTTTGGACAGGGTGTAAGCAATCAGCCCCAGCATTTT.

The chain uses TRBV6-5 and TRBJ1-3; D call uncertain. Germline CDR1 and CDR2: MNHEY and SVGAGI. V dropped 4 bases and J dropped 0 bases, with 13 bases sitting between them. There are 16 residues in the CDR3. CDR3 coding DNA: TGTGCCAGCAGTTTACCAGTCTACCGCTCTGGAAACACCATATATTTT. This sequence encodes CASSLPVYRSGNTIYF.

The chain's CDR3 is CASRGTGTGEQYF. DNA for the CDR3: TGTGCCAGCAGGGGGACAGGGACAGGCGAGCAGTACTTC. This rearrangement joins TRBV5-4 to TRBJ2-7, with TRBD1 matching 9 bases. This CDR3 region has 13 residues. V trimming: 5 bases; J trimming: 6 bases; junction bases outside the gene matches: 6. Germline assignment: CDR1 SGHNT and CDR2 YYREEE (reference sequence).

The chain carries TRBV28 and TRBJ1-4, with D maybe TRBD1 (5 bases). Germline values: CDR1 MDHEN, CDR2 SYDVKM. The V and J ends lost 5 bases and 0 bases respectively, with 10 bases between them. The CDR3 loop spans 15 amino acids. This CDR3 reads CASSLGAATNEKLFF. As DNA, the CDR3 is TGTGCCAGCAGTCTCGGGGCCGCAACTAATGAAAAACTGTTTTTT.

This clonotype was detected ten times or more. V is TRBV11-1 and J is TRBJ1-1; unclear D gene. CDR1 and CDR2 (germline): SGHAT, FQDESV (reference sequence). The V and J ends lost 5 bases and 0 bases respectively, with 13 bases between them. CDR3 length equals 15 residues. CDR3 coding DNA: TGTGCCAGCAGCCCATTTGGAACCATGAACACTGAAGCTTTCTTT. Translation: CASSPFGTMNTEAFF.

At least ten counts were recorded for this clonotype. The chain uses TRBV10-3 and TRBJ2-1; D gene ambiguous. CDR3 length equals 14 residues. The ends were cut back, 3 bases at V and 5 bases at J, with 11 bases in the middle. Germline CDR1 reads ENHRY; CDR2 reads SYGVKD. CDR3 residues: CAISDPRTHNEQFF. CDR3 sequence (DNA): TGTGCCATCAGTGATCCGAGAACCCACAATGAGCAGTTCTTC.